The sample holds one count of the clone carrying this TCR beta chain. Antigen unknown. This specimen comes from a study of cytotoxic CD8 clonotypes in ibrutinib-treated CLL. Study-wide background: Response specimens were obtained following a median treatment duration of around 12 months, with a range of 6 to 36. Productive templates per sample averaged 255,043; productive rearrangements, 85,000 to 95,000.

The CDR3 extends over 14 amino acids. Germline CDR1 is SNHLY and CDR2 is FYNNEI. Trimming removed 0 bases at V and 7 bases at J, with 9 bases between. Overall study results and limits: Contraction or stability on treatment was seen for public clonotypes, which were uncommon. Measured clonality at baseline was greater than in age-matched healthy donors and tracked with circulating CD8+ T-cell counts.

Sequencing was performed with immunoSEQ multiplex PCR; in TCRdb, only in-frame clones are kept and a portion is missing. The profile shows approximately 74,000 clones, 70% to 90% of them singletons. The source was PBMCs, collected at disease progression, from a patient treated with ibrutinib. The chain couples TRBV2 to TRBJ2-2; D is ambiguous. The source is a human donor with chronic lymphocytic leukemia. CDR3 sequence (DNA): TGTGCCAGCAGTGAAGCGCTTCGAGGCGGGGAGCTGTTTTTT. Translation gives CASSEALRGGELFF.